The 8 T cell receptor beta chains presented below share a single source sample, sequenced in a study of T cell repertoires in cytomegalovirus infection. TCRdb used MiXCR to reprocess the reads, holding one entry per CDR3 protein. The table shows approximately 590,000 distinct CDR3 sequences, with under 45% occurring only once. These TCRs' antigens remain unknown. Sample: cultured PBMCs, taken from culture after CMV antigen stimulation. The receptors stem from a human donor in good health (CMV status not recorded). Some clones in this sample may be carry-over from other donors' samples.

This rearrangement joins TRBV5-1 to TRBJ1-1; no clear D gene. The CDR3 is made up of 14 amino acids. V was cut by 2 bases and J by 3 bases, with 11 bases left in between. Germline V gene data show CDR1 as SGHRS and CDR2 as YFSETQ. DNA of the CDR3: TGCGCCAGCAGCTTCCACAGCGTAGACACTGAAGCTTTCTTT. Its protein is CASSFHSVDTEAFF.

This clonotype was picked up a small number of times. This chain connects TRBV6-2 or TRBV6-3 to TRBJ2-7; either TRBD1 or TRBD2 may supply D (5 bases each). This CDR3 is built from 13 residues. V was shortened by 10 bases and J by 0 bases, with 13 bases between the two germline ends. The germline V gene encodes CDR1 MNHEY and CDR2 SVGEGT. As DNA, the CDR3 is TGTGCCACCACGGGGCCCTTCTCCTACGAGCAGTACTTC. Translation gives CATTGPFSYEQYF.

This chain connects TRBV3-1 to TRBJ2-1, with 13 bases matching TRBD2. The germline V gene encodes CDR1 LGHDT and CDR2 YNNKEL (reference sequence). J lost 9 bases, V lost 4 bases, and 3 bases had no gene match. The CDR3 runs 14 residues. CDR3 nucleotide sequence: TGTGCCAGCAGCCGGACTAGCGGGAGTGGTGAGCAGTTCTTC. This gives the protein CASSRTSGSGEQFF.

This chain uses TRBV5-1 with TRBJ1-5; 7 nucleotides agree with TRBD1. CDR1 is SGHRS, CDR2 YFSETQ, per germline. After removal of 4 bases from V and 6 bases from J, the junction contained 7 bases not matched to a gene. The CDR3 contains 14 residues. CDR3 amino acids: CASSPGGGGQPQHF. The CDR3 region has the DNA TGCGCCAGCAGCCCAGGGGGAGGGGGTCAGCCCCAGCATTTT.

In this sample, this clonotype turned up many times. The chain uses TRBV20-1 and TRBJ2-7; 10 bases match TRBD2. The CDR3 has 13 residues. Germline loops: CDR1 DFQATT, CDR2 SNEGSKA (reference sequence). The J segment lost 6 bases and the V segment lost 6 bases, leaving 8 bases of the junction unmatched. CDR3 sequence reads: CSAVLAGVGEQYF. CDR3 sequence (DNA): TGCAGTGCCGTTCTAGCGGGAGTAGGCGAGCAGTACTTC.

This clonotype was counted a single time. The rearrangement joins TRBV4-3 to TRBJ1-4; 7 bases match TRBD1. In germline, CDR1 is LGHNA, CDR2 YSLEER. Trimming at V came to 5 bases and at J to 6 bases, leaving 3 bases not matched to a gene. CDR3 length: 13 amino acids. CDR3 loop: CASSGTEHEKLFF. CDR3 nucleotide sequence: TGCGCCAGCAGCGGGACAGAGCATGAAAAACTGTTTTTT.

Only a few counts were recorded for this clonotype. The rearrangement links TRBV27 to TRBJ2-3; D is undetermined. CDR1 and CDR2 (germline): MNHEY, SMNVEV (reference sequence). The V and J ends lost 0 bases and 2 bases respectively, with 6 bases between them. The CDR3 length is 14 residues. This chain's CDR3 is CASSLSPNTDTQYF. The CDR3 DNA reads TGTGCCAGCAGTTTATCCCCAAACACAGATACGCAGTATTTT.

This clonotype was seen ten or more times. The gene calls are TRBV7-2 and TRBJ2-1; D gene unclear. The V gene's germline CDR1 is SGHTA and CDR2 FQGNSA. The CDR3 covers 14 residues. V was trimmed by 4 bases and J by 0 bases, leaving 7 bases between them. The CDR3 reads CASSSRSSYNEQFF. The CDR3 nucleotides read TGTGCCAGCAGCTCCCGGAGCTCCTACAATGAGCAGTTCTTC.